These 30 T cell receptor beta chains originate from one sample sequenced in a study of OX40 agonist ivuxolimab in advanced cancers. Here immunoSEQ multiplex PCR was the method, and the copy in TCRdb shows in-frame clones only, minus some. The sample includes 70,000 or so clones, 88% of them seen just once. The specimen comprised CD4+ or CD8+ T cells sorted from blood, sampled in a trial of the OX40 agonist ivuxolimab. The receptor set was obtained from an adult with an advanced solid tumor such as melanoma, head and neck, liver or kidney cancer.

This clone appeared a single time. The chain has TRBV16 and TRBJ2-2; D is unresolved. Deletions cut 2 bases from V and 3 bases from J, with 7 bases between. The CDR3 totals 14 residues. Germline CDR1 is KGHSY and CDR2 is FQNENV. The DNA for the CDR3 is TGTGCCAGCAGCCAAATACGGGACACCGGGGAGCTGTTTTTT. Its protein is CASSQIRDTGELFF.

The CDR3 here is CASSLASSVEQETQYF. CDR3 nucleotide sequence: TGCGCCAGCAGCTTGGCTTCTAGCGTTGAACAAGAGACCCAGTACTTC. The rearrangement joins TRBV5-1 to TRBJ2-5; tentative D call: TRBD2 (6 bases). The CDR3 extends over 16 amino acids. Germline CDR1 reads SGHRS; CDR2 reads YFSETQ. V was shortened by 0 bases and J by 2 bases, with 14 bases between the two germline ends.

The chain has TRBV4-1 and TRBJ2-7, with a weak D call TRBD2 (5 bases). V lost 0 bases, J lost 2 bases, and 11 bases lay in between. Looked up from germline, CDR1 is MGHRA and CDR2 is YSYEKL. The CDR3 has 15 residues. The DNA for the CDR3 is TGCGCCAGCAGCCAAGATCCCTCGGGAACCTACGAGCAGTACTTC. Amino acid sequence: CASSQDPSGTYEQYF.

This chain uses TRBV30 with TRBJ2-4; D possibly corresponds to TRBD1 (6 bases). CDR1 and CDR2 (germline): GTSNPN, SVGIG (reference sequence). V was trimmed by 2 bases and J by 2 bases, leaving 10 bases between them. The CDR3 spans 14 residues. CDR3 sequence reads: CAWSSQGTKNIQYF. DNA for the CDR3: TGTGCCTGGAGTTCACAGGGAACCAAAAACATTCAGTACTTC. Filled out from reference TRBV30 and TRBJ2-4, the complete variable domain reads SQTIHQWPATLVQPVGSPLSLECTVEGTSNPNLYWYRQAAGRGLQLLFYSVGIGQISSEVPQNLSASRPQDRQFILSSKKLLLSDSGFYLCAWSSQGTKNIQYFGAGTRLSVL.

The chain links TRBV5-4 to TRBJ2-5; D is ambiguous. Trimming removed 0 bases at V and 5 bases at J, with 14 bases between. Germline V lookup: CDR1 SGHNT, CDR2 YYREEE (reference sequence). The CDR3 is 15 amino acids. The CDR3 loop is CASSLELESWETQYF. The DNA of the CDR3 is TGTGCCAGCAGCTTGGAACTGGAGTCGTGGGAGACCCAGTACTTC.

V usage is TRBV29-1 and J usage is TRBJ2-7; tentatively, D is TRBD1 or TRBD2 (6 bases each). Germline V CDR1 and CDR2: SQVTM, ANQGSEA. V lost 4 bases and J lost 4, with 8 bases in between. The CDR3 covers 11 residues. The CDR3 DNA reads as TGCAGCGTTGGGGGGGCATACGAGCAGTACTTC. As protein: CSVGGAYEQYF.

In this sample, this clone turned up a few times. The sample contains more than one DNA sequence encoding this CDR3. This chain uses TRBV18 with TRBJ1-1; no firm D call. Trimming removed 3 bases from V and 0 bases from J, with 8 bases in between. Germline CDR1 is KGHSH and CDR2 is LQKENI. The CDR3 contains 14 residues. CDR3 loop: CASSPGYMNTEAFF. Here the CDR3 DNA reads TGTGCCAGCTCACCGGGATACATGAACACTGAAGCTTTCTTT.

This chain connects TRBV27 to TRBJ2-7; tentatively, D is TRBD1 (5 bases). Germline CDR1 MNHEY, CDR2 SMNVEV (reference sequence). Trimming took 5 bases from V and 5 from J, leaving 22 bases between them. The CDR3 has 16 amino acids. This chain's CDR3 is CASSPQFFAGIHEQYF. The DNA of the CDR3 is TGTGCCAGCAGTCCCCAATTCTTCGCAGGGATCCACGAGCAGTACTTC.

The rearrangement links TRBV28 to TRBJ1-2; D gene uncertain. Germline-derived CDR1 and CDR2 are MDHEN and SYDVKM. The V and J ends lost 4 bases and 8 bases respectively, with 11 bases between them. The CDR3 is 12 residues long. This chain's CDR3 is CASSSLRVGYTF. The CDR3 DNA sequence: TGTGCCAGCAGTTCCCTCCGGGTAGGCTACACCTTC.

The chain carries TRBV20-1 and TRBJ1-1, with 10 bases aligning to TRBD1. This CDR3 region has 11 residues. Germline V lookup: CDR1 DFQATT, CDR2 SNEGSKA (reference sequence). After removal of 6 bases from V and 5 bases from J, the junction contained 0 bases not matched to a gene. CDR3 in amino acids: CSADRGTEAFF. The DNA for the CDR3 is TGCAGTGCGGACAGGGGGACTGAAGCTTTCTTT.

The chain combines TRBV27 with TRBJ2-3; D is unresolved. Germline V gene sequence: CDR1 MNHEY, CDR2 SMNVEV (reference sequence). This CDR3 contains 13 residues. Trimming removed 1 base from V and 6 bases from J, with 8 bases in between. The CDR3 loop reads CASSLWVRDTQYF. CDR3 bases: TGTGCCAGCAGTTTATGGGTCCGGGATACGCAGTATTTT.

The CDR3 bases are TGCAGCGTAGTAGCGGGGGAAACCAAAAACATTCAGTACTTC. It specifies CSVVAGETKNIQYF. This rearrangement joins TRBV29-1 to TRBJ2-4; 9 positions agree with TRBD2. Looked up from germline, CDR1 is SQVTM and CDR2 is ANQGSEA. V shed 6 bases, J shed 2 bases, and the junction held 5 bases outside the gene matches. The CDR3 totals 14 residues. The full variable domain, completed using reference TRBV29-1 and TRBJ2-4, is SAVISQKPSRDICQRGTSLTIQCQVDSQVTMMFWYRQQPGQSLTLIATANQGSEATYESGFVIDKFPISRPNLTFSTLTVSNMSPEDSSIYLCSVVAGETKNIQYFGAGTRLSVL.

The CDR3 reads CASTPQGGFYEQYF. The CDR3 bases are TGTGCCAGCACCCCCCAGGGCGGATTCTACGAGCAGTACTTC. The chain employs TRBV11-1 and TRBJ2-7, with D possibly TRBD1 on 5 matching bases. The CDR3 is 14 amino acids. Germline CDR1 SGHAT, CDR2 FQDESV (reference sequence). Trimming took off 7 bases at V and 3 bases at J, with 16 bases between the two ends.

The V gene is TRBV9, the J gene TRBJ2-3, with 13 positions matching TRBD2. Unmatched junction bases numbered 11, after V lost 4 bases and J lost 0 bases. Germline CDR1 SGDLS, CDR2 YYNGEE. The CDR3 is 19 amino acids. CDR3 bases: TGTGCCAGCAGCCCCCACGGGACTAGCGGGGCGTCTAGCACAGATACGCAGTATTTT. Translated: CASSPHGTSGASSTDTQYF.

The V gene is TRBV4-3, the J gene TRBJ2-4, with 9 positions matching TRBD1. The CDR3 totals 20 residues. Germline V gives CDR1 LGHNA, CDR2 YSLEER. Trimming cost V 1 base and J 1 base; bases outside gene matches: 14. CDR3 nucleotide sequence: TGCGCCAGCAGCCAAGGATACCGGGACAGGGATGTTCGTGCCAAAAACATTCAGTACTTC. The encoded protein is CASSQGYRDRDVRAKNIQYF.

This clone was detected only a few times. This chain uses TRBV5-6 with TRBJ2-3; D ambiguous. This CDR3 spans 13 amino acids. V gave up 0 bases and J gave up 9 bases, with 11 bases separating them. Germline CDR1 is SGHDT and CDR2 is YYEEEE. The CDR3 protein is CASSLAVQVTQYF. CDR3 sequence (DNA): TGTGCCAGCAGCTTGGCCGTTCAGGTCACGCAGTATTTT. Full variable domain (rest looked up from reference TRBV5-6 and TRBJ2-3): DAGVTQSPTHLIKTRGQQVTLRCSPKSGHDTVSWYQQALGQGPQFIFQYYEEEERQRGNFPDRFSGHQFPNYSSELNVNALLLGDSALYLCASSLAVQVTQYFGPGTRLTVL.

CDR3 nucleotide sequence: TGTGCCAGCAGAACTAGCGTCCTCTCCTACAATGAGCAGTTCTTC. This translates into CASRTSVLSYNEQFF. This chain joins TRBV27 and TRBJ2-1; 7 bases are a match to TRBD2. CDR1 is MNHEY and CDR2 is SMNVEV in the germline V gene (reference sequence). The CDR3 contains 15 residues. The J segment lost 0 bases and the V segment lost 6 bases, leaving 5 bases of the junction unmatched.

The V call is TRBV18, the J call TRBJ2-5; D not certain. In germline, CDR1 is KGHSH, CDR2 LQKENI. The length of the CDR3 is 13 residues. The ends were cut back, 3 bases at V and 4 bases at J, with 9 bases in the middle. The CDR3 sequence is CASSPPGLETQYF. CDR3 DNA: TGTGCCAGCTCACCGCCCGGGTTAGAGACCCAGTACTTC.

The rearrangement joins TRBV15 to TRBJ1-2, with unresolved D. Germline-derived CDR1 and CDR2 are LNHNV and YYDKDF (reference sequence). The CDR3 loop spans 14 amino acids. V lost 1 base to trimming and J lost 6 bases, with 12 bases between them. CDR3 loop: CATSRGKGGDGYTF. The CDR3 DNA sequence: TGTGCCACCAGCAGAGGAAAGGGAGGAGATGGCTACACCTTC.

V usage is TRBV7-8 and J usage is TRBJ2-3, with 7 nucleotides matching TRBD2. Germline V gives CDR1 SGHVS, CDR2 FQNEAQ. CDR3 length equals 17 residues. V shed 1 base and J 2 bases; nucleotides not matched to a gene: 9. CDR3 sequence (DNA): TGTGCCAGCAGCTTAGAACCGACTAGCAGTTACACAGATACGCAGTATTTT. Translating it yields CASSLEPTSSYTDTQYF.

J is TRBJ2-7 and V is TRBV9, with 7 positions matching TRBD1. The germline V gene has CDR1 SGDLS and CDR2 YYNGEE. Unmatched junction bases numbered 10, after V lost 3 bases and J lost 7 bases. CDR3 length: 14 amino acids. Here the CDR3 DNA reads TGTGCCAGCAGCGCGCGGACAGGCTCGGATGAGCAGTACTTC. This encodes CASSARTGSDEQYF.

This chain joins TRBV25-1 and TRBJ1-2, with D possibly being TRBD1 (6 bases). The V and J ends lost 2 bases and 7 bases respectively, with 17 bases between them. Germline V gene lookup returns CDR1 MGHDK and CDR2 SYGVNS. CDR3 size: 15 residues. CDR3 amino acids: CASSELGGTSSGYTF. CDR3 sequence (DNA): TGTGCCAGCAGTGAACTGGGGGGCACGAGCTCTGGCTACACCTTC.

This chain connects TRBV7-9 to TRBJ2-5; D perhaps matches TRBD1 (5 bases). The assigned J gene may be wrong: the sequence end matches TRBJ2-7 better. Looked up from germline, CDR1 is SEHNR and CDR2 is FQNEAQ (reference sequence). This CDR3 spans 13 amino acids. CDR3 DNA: TGTGCCAGCAGCTTAGGGGGCCAATACGAGCAGTACTTC. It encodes CASSLGGQYEQYF.

The CDR3 here is CASSIPPWVRGYNEQFF. As DNA, the CDR3 is TGTGCCAGTAGTATACCCCCCTGGGTGAGAGGCTACAATGAGCAGTTCTTC. This chain uses TRBV19 with TRBJ2-1; D remains ambiguous. The germline V and J ends were trimmed by 2 bases and 3 bases, with 17 bases remaining between them. From germline, CDR1 is LNHDA and CDR2 SQIVND (reference sequence). The CDR3 covers 17 residues.

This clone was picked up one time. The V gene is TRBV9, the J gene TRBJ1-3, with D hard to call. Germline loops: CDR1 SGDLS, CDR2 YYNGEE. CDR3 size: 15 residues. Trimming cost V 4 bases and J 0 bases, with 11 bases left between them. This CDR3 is CASSPGSSSGNTIYF. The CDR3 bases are TGTGCCAGCAGCCCGGGGAGCAGCTCTGGAAACACCATATATTTT. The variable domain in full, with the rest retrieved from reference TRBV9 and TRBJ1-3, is DSGVTQTPKHLITATGQRVTLRCSPRSGDLSVYWYQQSLDQGLQFLIQYYNGEERAKGNILERFSAQQFPDLHSELNLSSLELGDSALYFCASSPGSSSGNTIYFGEGSWLTVV.

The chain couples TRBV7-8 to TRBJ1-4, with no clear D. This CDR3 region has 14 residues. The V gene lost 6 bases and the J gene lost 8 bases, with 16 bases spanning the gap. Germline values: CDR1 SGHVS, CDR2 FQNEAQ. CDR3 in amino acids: CASSFTSDGEKLFF. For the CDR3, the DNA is TGTGCCAGCAGTTTTACCTCCGATGGGGAAAAACTGTTTTTT. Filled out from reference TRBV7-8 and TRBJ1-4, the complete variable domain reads GAGVSQSPRYKVAKRGQDVALRCDPISGHVSLFWYQQALGQGPEFLTYFQNEAQLDKSGLPSDRFFAERPEGSVSTLKIQRTQQEDSAVYLCASSFTSDGEKLFFGSGTQLSVL.

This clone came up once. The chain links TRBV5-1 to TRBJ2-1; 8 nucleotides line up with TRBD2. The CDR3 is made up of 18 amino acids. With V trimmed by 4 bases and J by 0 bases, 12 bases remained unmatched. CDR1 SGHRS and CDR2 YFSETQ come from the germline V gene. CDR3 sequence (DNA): TGCGCCAGCAGCCAACTCCCTAGCGGGCCCGGCTCCTACAATGAGCAGTTCTTC. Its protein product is CASSQLPSGPGSYNEQFF. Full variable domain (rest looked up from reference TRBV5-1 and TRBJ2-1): KAGVTQTPRYLIKTRGQQVTLSCSPISGHRSVSWYQQTPGQGLQFLFEYFSETQRNKGNFPGRFSGRQFSNSRSEMNVSTLELGDSALYLCASSQLPSGPGSYNEQFFGPGTRLTVL.

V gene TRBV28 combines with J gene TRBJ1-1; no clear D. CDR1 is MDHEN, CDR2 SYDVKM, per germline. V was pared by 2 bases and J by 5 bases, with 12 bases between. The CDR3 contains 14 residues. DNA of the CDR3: TGTGCCAGCAGTTTAAGCGGCGATGGGACTGAAGCTTTCTTT. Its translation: CASSLSGDGTEAFF.

The CDR3 protein is CASRPADRGTEAFF. The CDR3 DNA sequence: TGTGCCAGCAGACCCGCCGACAGGGGCACTGAAGCTTTCTTT. The gene calls are TRBV6-5 and TRBJ1-1, with TRBD1 matching over 8 bases. The CDR3 consists of 14 residues. The germline V gene encodes CDR1 MNHEY and CDR2 SVGAGI. Germline trimming cut 6 bases from V and 4 bases from J; bases unmatched to any gene: 7.

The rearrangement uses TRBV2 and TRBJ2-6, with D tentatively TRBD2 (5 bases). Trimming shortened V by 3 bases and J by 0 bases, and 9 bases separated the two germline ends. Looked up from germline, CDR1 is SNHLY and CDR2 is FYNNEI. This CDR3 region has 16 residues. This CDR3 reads CASSDEGSSGANVLTF. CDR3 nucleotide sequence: TGTGCCAGCAGTGACGAGGGTAGCTCTGGGGCCAACGTCCTGACTTTC. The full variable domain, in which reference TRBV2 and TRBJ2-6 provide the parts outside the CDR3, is EPEVTQTPSHQVTQMGQEVILRCVPISNHLYFYWYRQILGQKVEFLVSFYNNEISEKSEIFDDQFSVERPDGSNFTLKIRSTKLEDSAMYFCASSDEGSSGANVLTFGAGSRLTVL.